A selection of T cell receptor beta chains follows, all from one sample in a study of beta chain features in type 1 diabetes. Assay: immunoSEQ multiplex PCR; the TCRdb copy retains only in-frame clones and omits some. The data hold hundreds of thousands of clones, with about an eighth observed a single time. Sequencing used naive CD4+ T cells from blood. Receptors were obtained from a man aged 18-30 years with type 1 diabetes. The CDR3 runs from the conserved cysteine through the conserved F or W.

J gene: TRBJ2-4
V gene: TRBV2
CDR3 protein: CASTRRLEDIQYF

J gene: TRBJ2-3
V gene: TRBV5-1
CDR3 protein: CASKVASGGPRLADTQYF

J gene: TRBJ2-3
V gene: TRBV9
CDR3 protein: CASSVRRISTDTQYF

J gene: TRBJ2-7
V gene: TRBV28
CDR3 protein: CASSSWGDSSYEQYF

J gene: TRBJ2-1
V gene: TRBV5-6
CDR3 protein: CASSLGSGGHYNEQFF

J gene: NA
V gene: TRBV7-9
CDR3 protein: CASSPPEGQGSYEQYF

J gene: TRBJ2-5
V gene: TRBV6-5
CDR3 protein: CASARARGQETQYF

J gene: TRBJ2-7
V gene: TRBV30
CDR3 protein: CAWRASGKIREQYF

J gene: TRBJ1-5
V gene: TRBV6-5
CDR3 protein: CASSLGQGAGNQPQHF

J gene: TRBJ2-7
V gene: TRBV30
CDR3 protein: CAWKTGRSEQYF

J gene: TRBJ2-1
V gene: TRBV28
CDR3 protein: CASSYTDNEQFF

J gene: TRBJ2-5
V gene: TRBV7-8
CDR3 protein: CASSPGQGIETQYF

J gene: TRBJ1-2
V gene: TRBV6-5
CDR3 protein: CASNEQGAGGYTF

J gene: TRBJ2-1
V gene: TRBV19
CDR3 protein: CATRDRQLTLDEQFF

J gene: TRBJ1-5
V gene: TRBV5-6
CDR3 protein: CASSLGVSNQPQHF

J gene: TRBJ1-6
V gene: TRBV7-2
CDR3 protein: CASSLALRGSLHF

J gene: TRBJ2-6
V gene: TRBV5-4
CDR3 protein: CASSMGPDSGANVLTF

J gene: TRBJ2-7
V gene: TRBV2
CDR3 protein: CASSEQTYEQYF

J gene: TRBJ2-3
V gene: TRBV30
CDR3 protein: CAWSAGASTDTQYF

J gene: TRBJ2-1
V gene: TRBV5-6
CDR3 protein: CASSLDLRDNEQFF

J gene: TRBJ2-1
V gene: TRBV7-2
CDR3 protein: CASSRFYRGANEQFF

J gene: NA
V gene: TRBV18
CDR3 protein: CASSLEGQGVYEQYF

J gene: TRBJ2-3
V gene: TRBV5-1
CDR3 protein: CASSFIGDWGDTQYF

J gene: TRBJ2-7
V gene: TRBV19
CDR3 protein: CASSILGQGAYEQYF

J gene: TRBJ2-2
V gene: TRBV7-2
CDR3 protein: CASSPGGSYTGELFF

J gene: TRBJ2-2
V gene: TRBV10-3
CDR3 protein: CAISEPEERAYNGELFF

J gene: TRBJ2-7
V gene: TRBV7-9
CDR3 protein: CASSLVPGTYEQYF

J gene: TRBJ2-1
V gene: TRBV30
CDR3 protein: CAWDRDPSDEQFF

J gene: TRBJ2-7
V gene: TRBV5-1
CDR3 protein: CASSLGTANEQYF

J gene: TRBJ1-5
V gene: TRBV11-2
CDR3 protein: CASSFDRGLNQPQHF

J gene: TRBJ2-7
V gene: TRBV11-2
CDR3 protein: CASSLRVGQGFMEYF

J gene: TRBJ2-1
V gene: TRBV6-1
CDR3 protein: CASSVDGGALHSSYNEQFF

J gene: TRBJ1-6
V gene: TRBV13
CDR3 protein: CASSSRGGNSPLHF

J gene: TRBJ1-2
V gene: TRBV30
CDR3 protein: CAWSLEPPANYGYTF

J gene: TRBJ1-2
V gene: TRBV30
CDR3 protein: CAWRGMEEGGYTF

J gene: TRBJ2-7
V gene: TRBV5-6
CDR3 protein: CASSFSVAGEQYF

J gene: TRBJ1-1
V gene: TRBV30
CDR3 protein: CASGSLYTEAFF

J gene: TRBJ1-2
V gene: TRBV18
CDR3 protein: CASSPVNSDGYTF

J gene: TRBJ1-5
V gene: TRBV2
CDR3 protein: CASSALTGTGNQPQHF

J gene: TRBJ1-5
V gene: TRBV28
CDR3 protein: CASKETHNQPQHF

J gene: TRBJ2-1
V gene: TRBV30
CDR3 protein: CAWSAGGHNEQFF

J gene: TRBJ2-5
V gene: TRBV2
CDR3 protein: CASREPTGGKETQYF

J gene: TRBJ1-1
V gene: TRBV18
CDR3 protein: CASSPQGNTEAFF

J gene: TRBJ1-2
V gene: TRBV29-1
CDR3 protein: CSVAETATLNYGYTF

J gene: TRBJ2-7
V gene: TRBV10-3
CDR3 protein: CAIRDGRIEQYF

J gene: TRBJ2-5
V gene: TRBV10-3
CDR3 protein: CAIGSSQETQYF

J gene: TRBJ1-4
V gene: TRBV2
CDR3 protein: CATGTGVEKLFF

J gene: TRBJ1-6
V gene: TRBV29-1
CDR3 protein: CSVLQGDFGSPLHF

J gene: TRBJ1-2
V gene: TRBV5-1
CDR3 protein: CASSFGDWRDGYTF

J gene: TRBJ2-7
V gene: TRBV19
CDR3 protein: CASSMGVGEQYF

J gene: TRBJ2-6
V gene: TRBV11-2
CDR3 protein: CASSLAGGANVLTF

J gene: TRBJ2-5
V gene: TRBV21-1
CDR3 protein: CASSKCFPGTTKETQYF

J gene: TRBJ1-6
V gene: TRBV6-1
CDR3 protein: CASRMGSLLHF

J gene: TRBJ1-5
V gene: TRBV5-1
CDR3 protein: CASSLGSGGGNQPQHF